This note documents a single T cell receptor (beta chain) sequence. Its specificity is not known. This entry is derived from a study of OX40 agonist ivuxolimab in advanced cancers. Study summary: Checkpoint inhibitors had been given previously to under 50% of patients. Study-wide results and caveats: Fewer expanded clones were found on average in CD4+ than in CD8+ T cells.

The method was immunoSEQ multiplex PCR; TCRdb's version includes in-frame clones alone and lacks a portion of them. The sample includes just under 85,000 clones, around four fifths seen only once; the top ten take more than 0.75%. Germline CDR1 MNHEY, CDR2 SVGAGI. Trimming removed 2 bases at V and 8 bases at J, with 6 bases between. This CDR3 is 12 amino acids long. This chain connects TRBV6-5 to TRBJ1-4; D is ambiguous. This receptor was taken from an adult with an advanced solid tumor such as melanoma, head and neck, liver or kidney cancer. This specimen consisted of CD4+ or CD8+ T cells sorted from blood, obtained in a trial of the OX40 agonist ivuxolimab. The CDR3 DNA is TGTGCCAGCAGTTACATTGGGGAAAAACTGTTTTTT. Protein sequence: CASSYIGEKLFF.